Sequencing of this T cell receptor beta chain was carried out in a study of blood T cell repertoires in COVID-19. Study context: The study drew acute and convalescent COVID-19 samples from the United States, Italy and Spain. PBMCs, B-cell-depleted T cells, or T cells provided the cDNA or gDNA that made up the material.

The CDR3 spans 14 residues. Germline CDR1 is SGHRS and CDR2 is YFSETQ. V was cut by 6 bases and J by 4 bases, with 16 bases left in between. The data were produced by immunoSEQ multiplex PCR, yet TCRdb's version contains in-frame clones alone and is incomplete. The sample holds 300,000 to 350,000 clones, about 90% seen once. Residents of 24 US areas, aged roughly 18 to 89 years, made up the participants. Sequencing was done on a sample of PBMCs or T cells enriched from blood (not recorded which). This chain connects TRBV5-1 to TRBJ1-1, with D possibly being TRBD1 (5 bases). This clonotype was obtained from a young woman who had recovered from COVID-19. In DNA form, the CDR3 reads TGCGCCAGCACCCTTCGGGGGGGGAGCACTGAAGCTTTCTTT. Translation: CASTLRGGSTEAFF.